The 32 T cell receptor beta chains given below trace back to one sample, sequenced in a study of patients and donors after allogeneic stem cell transplantation (dated by TCRdb to about 2020). The receptor library was made with RT-PCR. The sequencer was a NextSeq 550. TCRdb reanalyzed the raw reads on its own, using fastp at Q25 for trimming and MiXCR for clone calling, and kept in-frame beta chains. Rows are unified per CDR3 protein, each entry keeping the most common DNA and genes. This sample comprises almost 90,000 distinct CDR3 sequences, less than 5% of them detected only once. The ten most abundant clones make up about 3% of the sample. Material: blood, either unsorted or a sorted T cell fraction (not recorded which). These receptors all stem from a human donor who was either an allogeneic HSCT recipient or a stem cell or donor lymphocyte infusion donor (not recorded which). It is not recorded whose cells these are; they may come from a transplant donor.

This clonotype was counted only a few times. This sequence joins TRBV6-1 and TRBJ2-1; D may be TRBD2 (5 bases). CDR1 is MNHNS and CDR2 is SASEGT in the germline V gene. The V gene lost 7 bases and the J gene lost 5 bases, with 21 bases spanning the gap. The CDR3 is 16 residues long. In DNA form, the CDR3 reads TGTGCCAGCACCCCCACTTCGGCTAGCTATGACAATGAGCAGTTCTTC. Its protein product is CASTPTSASYDNEQFF.

As for this clonotype: This may be a read error: a much more frequent sequence differs by one nucleotide. V is TRBV7-2 and J is TRBJ2-7, with D unresolved. The CDR3 has 14 residues. Looked up from germline, CDR1 is SGHTA and CDR2 is FQGNSA. Trimming shortened V by 5 bases and J by 3 bases, and 14 bases separated the two germline ends. The CDR3 coding sequence is TGTGCCAGCAGCAGAAAGGTAGGGATCTACGAGCAGTACTTC. This encodes CASSRKVGIYEQYF.

Ten or more counts support this clonotype. This chain connects TRBV7-9 to TRBJ2-5; tentatively, D is TRBD2 (5 bases). Deletions cut 4 bases from V and 5 bases from J, with 23 bases between. This CDR3 is built from 17 residues. The germline V gene encodes CDR1 SEHNR and CDR2 FQNEAQ (reference sequence). CDR3 coding DNA: TGTGCCAGCAGCTCACATTACGAAAGGGAGCGAGGGGAGACCCAGTACTTC. Protein sequence: CASSSHYERERGETQYF.

CDR3 DNA sequence: TGTGCCAGCAGTTTACAGGGAAGATGGGGGAGGAGCACAGATACGCAGTATTTT. This encodes CASSLQGRWGRSTDTQYF. V and J are TRBV28 and TRBJ2-3; a weak D match, TRBD2 (6 bases). Trimming took 2 bases from V and 0 from J, leaving 18 bases between them. The CDR3 runs to 18 residues. Germline CDR1 is MDHEN and CDR2 is SYDVKM.

This clonotype was counted between two and nine times. The chain has TRBV19 and TRBJ1-2; D not certain. In germline, CDR1 is LNHDA, CDR2 SQIVND (reference sequence). Trimming left V 1 base short and J 5 bases short, with 20 bases between. The CDR3 contains 17 residues. CDR3 bases: TGTGCCAGTAGTATAGGTTGGACGCGGCCTTTGGGATATGGCTACACCTTC. Amino acid sequence: CASSIGWTRPLGYGYTF. Full variable domain (rest looked up from reference TRBV19 and TRBJ1-2): DGGITQSPKYLFRKEGQNVTLSCEQNLNHDAMYWYRQDPGQGLRLIYYSQIVNDFQKGDIAEGYSVSREKKESFPLTVTSAQKNPTAFYLCASSIGWTRPLGYGYTFGSGTRLTVV.

This rearrangement joins TRBV5-6 to TRBJ1-2, with unresolved D. Trimming shortened V by 2 bases and J by 6 bases, and 8 bases separated the two germline ends. From germline, CDR1 is SGHDT and CDR2 YYEEEE. The CDR3 totals 12 residues. The CDR3 loop reads CASSFDLDGYTF. CDR3 in DNA: TGTGCCAGCAGCTTCGACCTCGATGGCTACACCTTC.

This clonotype was found many times. The chain employs TRBV29-1 and TRBJ1-2; TRBD1 matches at 9 bases. Germline CDR1 is SQVTM and CDR2 is ANQGSEA. This CDR3 is 13 amino acids long. J was trimmed by 5 bases and V by 7 bases; bases with no gene match: 8. CDR3 nucleotides: TGCAGCGCACAGGACAGGGGAGGTTATGGCTACACCTTC. It codes for CSAQDRGGYGYTF.

This clonotype has ten or more counts. The V and J genes are TRBV7-9 and TRBJ2-3; tentatively, D is TRBD2 (5 bases). Looked up from germline, CDR1 is SEHNR and CDR2 is FQNEAQ (reference sequence). The CDR3 spans 13 residues. The germline V and J ends were trimmed by 5 bases and 6 bases, with 12 bases remaining between them. The CDR3 here is CASSPGSLDTQYF. Written as DNA, the CDR3 is TGTGCCAGCAGCCCGGGATCTCTGGATACGCAGTATTTT.

In its sample, this clonotype was seen many times. This rearrangement joins TRBV7-8 to TRBJ1-1, with 7 bases identical to TRBD1. This CDR3 spans 18 amino acids. J lost 5 bases, V lost 0 bases, and 15 bases had no gene match. Germline CDR1 and CDR2: SGHVS and FQNEAQ. CDR3 sequence: CASSLARGLIQGWTEAFF. Here the CDR3 DNA reads TGTGCCAGCAGCTTAGCGAGGGGGCTAATACAGGGGTGGACTGAAGCTTTCTTT.

This clonotype was seen many times. CDR3 protein: CASSLDRGPYEQYF. The CDR3, as DNA: TGCGCCAGCAGCTTGGACAGGGGGCCCTACGAGCAGTACTTC. This sequence joins TRBV5-1 and TRBJ2-7; TRBD1 aligns across 9 bases. V shed 0 bases and J 2 bases; nucleotides not matched to a gene: 0. CDR1 and CDR2 from the germline V gene are SGHRS and YFSETQ. The CDR3 spans 14 residues. Variable domain in full (rest from reference TRBV5-1 and TRBJ2-7): KAGVTQTPRYLIKTRGQQVTLSCSPISGHRSVSWYQQTPGQGLQFLFEYFSETQRNKGNFPGRFSGRQFSNSRSEMNVSTLELGDSALYLCASSLDRGPYEQYFGPGTRLTVT.

This clonotype was picked up many times. This chain links TRBV5-1 with TRBJ2-7; TRBD1 matches 7 bases. Losses at the gene ends were 5 bases for V and 1 base for J; bases not matched to a gene: 6. The germline CDR1 and CDR2 sequences are SGHRS and YFSETQ. The CDR3 has 14 residues. In nucleotides, the CDR3 is TGCGCCAGCAGGGGGACAGCGCTATCCTACGAGCAGTACTTC. Translation gives CASRGTALSYEQYF. Full variable domain (remainder filled in from reference TRBV5-1 and TRBJ2-7): KAGVTQTPRYLIKTRGQQVTLSCSPISGHRSVSWYQQTPGQGLQFLFEYFSETQRNKGNFPGRFSGRQFSNSRSEMNVSTLELGDSALYLCASRGTALSYEQYFGPGTRLTVT.

The V gene is TRBV3-1, the J gene TRBJ1-6; no definite D call. The V gene's germline CDR1 is LGHDT and CDR2 YNNKEL (reference sequence). V was trimmed by 4 bases and J by 2 bases, leaving 9 bases between them. This CDR3 has 15 amino acids. The CDR3 protein is CASSRTGPYNSPLHF. The CDR3 bases are TGTGCCAGCAGCCGGACGGGTCCCTATAATTCACCCCTCCACTTT.

This clonotype was detected many times. The chain is built from TRBV7-2 and TRBJ2-3; TRBD1 is a possible D gene (6 bases). Trimming took 5 bases from V and 10 from J, leaving 16 bases between them. Per the germline V gene, CDR1 is SGHTA and CDR2 is FQGNSA. This CDR3 is built from 13 residues. The CDR3, as DNA: TGTGCCAGCAGCGTAAGACAGGAAGGGGCGCAGTATTTT. As protein: CASSVRQEGAQYF.

This clonotype was detected many times. V usage is TRBV2 and J usage is TRBJ1-5; the D is unclear. CDR3 length equals 14 residues. The V gene's germline CDR1 is SNHLY and CDR2 FYNNEI. V lost 8 bases and J lost 1, with 12 bases in between. Written as DNA, the CDR3 is TGTGCCAGCCATGATGGGAAAAGCAATCAGCCCCAGCATTTT. Its translation: CASHDGKSNQPQHF.

In its sample, this clonotype was seen many times. The rearrangement uses TRBV2 and TRBJ1-4; weak D call: TRBD1 (5 bases). CDR3 size: 16 residues. Germline V gives CDR1 SNHLY, CDR2 FYNNEI. Trimming took off 7 bases at V and 0 bases at J, with 15 bases between the two ends. DNA for the CDR3: TGTGCCAGCAAGGAGCTCAGGGATTCAACTAATGAAAAACTGTTTTTT. This sequence encodes CASKELRDSTNEKLFF.

This clonotype was observed many times. V gene TRBV2 combines with J gene TRBJ2-3, with D possibly called TRBD1 or TRBD2 (6 bases each). V was cut by 6 bases and J by 5 bases, with 21 bases left in between. CDR1 is SNHLY and CDR2 is FYNNEI in the germline V gene. The CDR3 has 16 amino acids. The CDR3 loop is CASRKLVRRGEDTQYF. The CDR3 coding sequence is TGTGCCAGCAGGAAGTTGGTCCGAAGGGGGGAAGATACGCAGTATTTT.

Points on this clonotype: A much larger clone lies one base from this, so it may be a read error. This chain joins TRBV7-9 and TRBJ1-3; a weak D match, TRBD1 (5 bases). The ends were cut back, 5 bases at V and 4 bases at J, with 9 bases in the middle. CDR1 SEHNR and CDR2 FQNEAQ come from the germline V gene (reference sequence). This CDR3 region has 13 residues. For the CDR3, the DNA is TGTGCCAGCAGCCCCCGACAGGGAAACACCATATATTTT. Encoded protein: CASSPRQGNTIYF.

This clonotype has only a few counts. In DNA, the CDR3 is TGTGCCAGCAGTGGGACTCACAGTGTTACCTACGAGCAGTACTTC. The encoded protein is CASSGTHSVTYEQYF. The chain uses TRBV6-1 and TRBJ2-7, with D perhaps matching TRBD2 (5 bases). This CDR3 region has 15 residues. V was shortened by 4 bases and J by 2 bases, with 15 bases between the two germline ends. Germline assignment: CDR1 MNHNS and CDR2 SASEGT.

This clonotype was counted a few times. The chain combines TRBV5-1 with TRBJ2-2, with D perhaps TRBD1 (8 bases). V was cut by 4 bases and J by 7 bases, with 14 bases left in between. The germline V gene has CDR1 SGHRS and CDR2 YFSETQ. The CDR3 has 14 residues. This CDR3 is CASSQDREGGELFF. Here the CDR3 DNA reads TGCGCCAGCAGCCAGGACAGGGAGGGCGGGGAGCTGTTTTTT.

In this sample, this clonotype turned up many times. The J gene is TRBJ2-7, the V gene TRBV28; 10 nucleotides align to TRBD1. The CDR3 has 16 residues. Germline trimming cut 3 bases from V and 3 bases from J; bases unmatched to any gene: 8. CDR1 and CDR2 from the germline V gene are MDHEN and SYDVKM. CDR3 DNA: TGTGCCAGCAGTTTTGGCCCCGGGACAGGGGTCTACGAGCAGTACTTC. It encodes CASSFGPGTGVYEQYF.

This clonotype was counted many times. The chain recombines TRBV28 with TRBJ1-2; D possibly corresponds to TRBD1 (5 bases). V was shortened by 5 bases and J by 2 bases, with 12 bases between the two germline ends. This CDR3 has 14 amino acids. Germline-derived CDR1 and CDR2 are MDHEN and SYDVKM. This CDR3 reads CASSLGTTNYGYTF. DNA for the CDR3: TGTGCCAGCAGTCTCGGGACGACCAACTATGGCTACACCTTC.

This clonotype appeared a few times. The chain links TRBV5-1 to TRBJ2-5, with D possibly TRBD1 on 6 matching bases. The CDR3 extends over 17 amino acids. The ends were cut back, 0 bases at V and 5 bases at J, with 20 bases in the middle. The germline gives CDR1 SGHRS, CDR2 YFSETQ. The CDR3 DNA follows: TGCGCCAGCAGCTTGGGGGCACTGACAGGTACTGTGGAGACCCAGTACTTC. It is translated as CASSLGALTGTVETQYF.

This clonotype has at least ten counts. The gene calls are TRBV5-1 and TRBJ2-1, with 12 bases fitting TRBD2. Germline V gene sequence: CDR1 SGHRS, CDR2 YFSETQ. The V segment lost 5 bases and the J segment 9 bases; nucleotides outside the gene matches: 9. CDR3 length equals 15 residues. The DNA of the CDR3 is TGCGCCAGCAGGGAACCTAGCGGGGGGGCCGTTGAGCAGTTCTTC. It codes for CASREPSGGAVEQFF.

This clonotype has ten or more counts. Since the CDR3 does not end with the conserved phenylalanine or tryptophan, this likely comes from a read error. The limits of the CDR3 on the DNA are not certain, so only TCRdb's listed CDR3 is given. This chain uses TRBV6-2 or TRBV6-3 with TRBJ2-5; the table's D call of TRBD1 was not tested on the DNA. Germline V lookup: CDR1 MNHEY, CDR2 SVGEGT. The CDR3 is 12 residues long, ends included. This CDR3 is CASSGRLGRPLL.

This clonotype was observed a few times. The chain couples TRBV12-3 or TRBV12-4 to TRBJ1-5; 7 bases line up with TRBD1. The CDR3 runs to 15 residues. The ends lost 5 bases at V and 2 bases at J; junction bases unmatched: 6. CDR3 amino acids: CASSQAGTGNQPQHF. CDR3 DNA: TGTGCCAGCAGTCAGGCCGGGACAGGCAATCAGCCCCAGCATTTT.

This clonotype was counted only a few times. The V and J genes are TRBV9 and TRBJ2-1, with 9 bases that match TRBD2. The CDR3 sequence is 15 residues long. The V gene's germline CDR1 is SGDLS and CDR2 YYNGEE. V dropped 0 bases and J dropped 7; count of bases not matched to a gene: 5. CDR3 amino acids: CASSVEAGGWNEQFF. CDR3 in DNA: TGTGCCAGCAGCGTAGAGGCGGGAGGGTGGAATGAGCAGTTCTTC.

This clonotype was counted many times. J is TRBJ1-1 and V is TRBV10-2; D call uncertain. CDR1 is WSHSY and CDR2 is SAAADI in the germline V gene. The CDR3 length is 12 residues. Between the trimmed V and J ends, which lost 6 bases and 4 bases, there was a span of 9 bases. The CDR3 loop is CASRSGPTEAFF. The CDR3 nucleotides read TGCGCCAGCAGGTCAGGCCCCACTGAAGCTTTCTTT.

This clonotype was found many times. This chain joins TRBV25-1 and TRBJ1-1; D might be TRBD1 (5 bases). The V gene's germline CDR1 is MGHDK and CDR2 SYGVNS. CDR3 size: 14 residues. The V end was cut by 2 bases, the J end by 2 bases, with 9 bases between. The CDR3 sequence is CASSEEGLNTEAFF. As DNA, the CDR3 is TGTGCCAGCAGTGAAGAGGGACTCAACACTGAAGCTTTCTTT. The entire variable domain, with the rest obtained from reference TRBV25-1 and TRBJ1-1, is as follows: EADIYQTPRYLVIGTGKKITLECSQTMGHDKMYWYQQDPGMELHLIHYSYGVNSTEKGDLSSESTVSRIRTEHFPLTLESARPSHTSQYLCASSEEGLNTEAFFGQGTRLTVV.

This clonotype was picked up a small number of times. The gene calls are TRBV6-1 and TRBJ2-1; 9 bases line up with TRBD1. In germline, CDR1 is MNHNS, CDR2 SASEGT. CDR3 length: 16 amino acids. J gave up 3 bases and V 4 bases, and 7 bases lay outside the gene matches. The CDR3 protein is CASSATGGAHYNEQFF. In DNA, the CDR3 is TGTGCCAGCAGTGCAACAGGGGGCGCCCACTACAATGAGCAGTTCTTC.

This clonotype was counted only a few times. The chain is built from TRBV5-4 and TRBJ2-1; D uncertain. The germline V and J ends were trimmed by 0 bases and 7 bases, with 8 bases remaining between them. The CDR3 is 13 residues long. From germline, CDR1 is SGHNT and CDR2 YYREEE (reference sequence). This CDR3 is CASSLAIGNEQFF. DNA for the CDR3: TGTGCCAGCAGCTTGGCCATTGGGAATGAGCAGTTCTTC.

This clonotype appeared many times. CDR3 in amino acids: CASQGGYNSPLHF. DNA for the CDR3: TGTGCCAGCCAAGGGGGTTATAATTCACCCCTCCACTTT. The rearrangement links TRBV12-3 or TRBV12-4 to TRBJ1-6; weak D call: TRBD1 (6 bases). Trimming removed 8 bases from V and 4 bases from J, with 9 bases in between. The CDR3 is 13 amino acids.

This clonotype came up a few times. The chain joins TRBV5-6 to TRBJ2-7; 9 nucleotides align to TRBD1. Germline V gives CDR1 SGHDT, CDR2 YYEEEE. This CDR3 has 14 amino acids. After removal of 1 base from V and 7 bases from J, the junction contained 6 bases not matched to a gene. The CDR3 here is CASSLRDRDLEQYF. CDR3 DNA sequence: TGTGCCAGCAGCTTGAGGGACAGGGACTTGGAGCAGTACTTC.